This T cell receptor (beta chain) was observed in a study of T cell responses to AZD1222 COVID-19 vaccine. Per the germline V gene, CDR1 is SGHTA and CDR2 is FQGNSA. The CDR3 is made up of 13 amino acids. The ends were cut back, 3 bases at V and 8 bases at J, with 8 bases in the middle. The repertoire was sequenced with immunoSEQ multiplex PCR; TCRdb's copy has only in-frame clones and lacks some. The profile shows around 150,000 clones, approximately 90% of them singletons. The material was peripheral blood, obtained 28 days after the second AZD1222 dose. This sequence was found in an adult who received the AZD1222 COVID-19 vaccine. V usage is TRBV7-2 and J usage is TRBJ1-6; tentative D call: TRBD1 (5 bases). The CDR3 bases are TGTGCCAGCAGCTTCTCGGGGGATTCACCCCTCCACTTT. It encodes CASSFSGDSPLHF.